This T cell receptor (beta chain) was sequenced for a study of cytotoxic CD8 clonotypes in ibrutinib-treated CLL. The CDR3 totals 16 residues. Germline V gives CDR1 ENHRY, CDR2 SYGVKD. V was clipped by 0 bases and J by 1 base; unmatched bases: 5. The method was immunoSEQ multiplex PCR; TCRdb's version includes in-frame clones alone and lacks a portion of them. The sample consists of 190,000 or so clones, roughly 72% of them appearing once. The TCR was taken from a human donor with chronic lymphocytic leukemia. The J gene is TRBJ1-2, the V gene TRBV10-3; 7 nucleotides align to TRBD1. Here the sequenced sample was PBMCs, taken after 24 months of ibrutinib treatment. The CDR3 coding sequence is TGTGCCATCAGTGAGTCGGGGACAGAGGGTAACTATGGCTACACCTTC. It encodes CAISESGTEGNYGYTF.